This TCR beta chain was sequenced for a study of CD8 T cells in ankylosing spondylitis. Library preparation for TCR beta used quantitative 5'-RACE with molecular barcodes. MiXCR, run by TCRdb on the 5' RACE reads, gives a single entry per CDR3 protein. The data hold about 150,000 distinct CDR3 sequences, with 40% to 50% observed a single time. Regarding this clonotype: Its matching antigen is unknown.

Study-level results: According to the report, clones linked to the disease were significantly enriched in matched synovial fluid samples taken from ankylosing spondylitis patients. One TCR beta motif, made up of about 8 highly homologous variants, appeared characteristic of ankylosing spondylitis blood.

Trimming took off 3 bases at V and 4 bases at J, with 25 bases between the two ends. Per germline, CDR1 SGDLS and CDR2 YYNGEE. The CDR3 extends over 18 amino acids. This chain joins TRBV9 and TRBJ1-2; a possible D gene is TRBD1 (5 bases). The sequenced sample consisted of synovial fluid, either unsorted or a sorted T cell fraction (not recorded which). The TCR originated in a male donor with ankylosing spondylitis. The CDR3 loop is CASSGAPWGYALGYGYTF. CDR3 bases: TGTGCCAGCAGCGGAGCACCTTGGGGGTATGCCCTTGGCTATGGCTACACCTTC.